The 24 T cell receptor beta chains in this list originate from one sample, sequenced in a study of blood T cell repertoires in COVID-19. Assay: immunoSEQ multiplex PCR; the TCRdb copy retains only in-frame clones and omits some. The sample consists of about 250,000 clones, 85% of them appearing once. The sample consisted of peripheral blood. All receptors derive from a woman aged 55-75 years with active or convalescent COVID-19.

The genes are TRBV14 and TRBJ2-7; D remains ambiguous. V shed 0 bases and J shed 5 bases, with 11 bases lying between them. The germline V gene has CDR1 SGHDN and CDR2 FVKESK. The CDR3 runs to 14 residues. CDR3 residues: CASSQENVGHEQYV. The CDR3 DNA follows: TGTGCCAGCAGCCAAGAGAATGTGGGCCACGAGCAGTACGTC.

V and J are TRBV3-1 (or the pseudogene TRBV3-2) and TRBJ2-3; D may be TRBD1 (5 bases). The germline CDR1 and CDR2 sequences are LGHDT and YNNKEL (reference sequence). The CDR3 totals 14 residues. The germline V and J ends were trimmed by 11 bases and 1 base, with 16 bases remaining between them. The DNA of the CDR3 is TGTGCCTCCCATGGAGCAGGGCGCACAGATACGCAGTATTTT. Amino acid sequence: CASHGAGRTDTQYF.

This rearrangement joins TRBV11-1 to TRBJ2-5; 12 bases match TRBD2. V shed 10 bases, J shed 5 bases, and the junction held 5 bases outside the gene matches. The CDR3 spans 13 residues. The germline CDR1 and CDR2 sequences are SGHAT and FQDESV (reference sequence). The CDR3 DNA follows: TGTGCCACCTCCGGGACTAGCGGGGAGACCCAGTACTTC. Protein sequence: CATSGTSGETQYF.

CDR3 DNA: TGCAGTGCTAGTGATAGAGGGGGTACCTATGGCTACACCTTC. This translates into CSASDRGGTYGYTF. This sequence joins TRBV20-1 and TRBJ1-2, with D perhaps TRBD1 (6 bases). V was shortened by 3 bases and J by 4 bases, with 15 bases between the two germline ends. The CDR3 sequence is 14 residues long. From germline, CDR1 is DFQATT and CDR2 SNEGSKA (reference sequence).

This clone has more than one count but fewer than ten. The gene calls are TRBV28 and TRBJ1-1, with a tentative D call TRBD1 (5 bases). The CDR3 has 14 residues. Germline V gene lookup returns CDR1 MDHEN and CDR2 SYDVKM. Trimming removed 6 bases at V and 1 base at J, with 12 bases between. CDR3 DNA: TGTGCCAGCAGCTTACCCGACAGGAACACTGAAGCTTTCTTT. Translated: CASSLPDRNTEAFF.

V is TRBV28 and J is TRBJ1-2; D is ambiguous. Germline assignment: CDR1 MDHEN and CDR2 SYDVKM. The CDR3 extends over 14 amino acids. V was cut by 0 bases and J by 6 bases, with 11 bases left in between. CDR3 in amino acids: CASSLWPGSHGYTF. Here the CDR3 DNA reads TGTGCCAGCAGTTTATGGCCCGGGTCCCATGGCTACACCTTC.

This rearrangement joins TRBV7-9 to TRBJ2-2; D call uncertain. Germline V CDR1 and CDR2: SEHNR, FQNEAQ (reference sequence). Trimming removed 5 bases at V and 5 bases at J, with 6 bases between. The CDR3 spans 12 residues. In DNA form, the CDR3 reads TGTGCCAGCAGCCTATCAACCGGGGAGCTGTTTTTT. As protein: CASSLSTGELFF.

This clone was seen a single time. The rearrangement joins TRBV3-1 (or the pseudogene TRBV3-2) to TRBJ2-5; D remains ambiguous. The CDR3 contains 15 residues. Germline CDR1 is LGHDT and CDR2 is YNNKEL (reference sequence). With 6 bases removed from V and 5 bases from J, the gap between germline ends came to 19 bases. This CDR3 reads CASSGGYRDRETQYF. The DNA for the CDR3 is TGTGCCAGCAGTGGCGGCTACCGAGACCGGGAGACCCAGTACTTC.

The V call is TRBV6-5, the J call TRBJ1-2; D is possibly TRBD1 (5 bases). Germline-derived CDR1 and CDR2 are MNHEY and SVGAGI. The CDR3 is 15 amino acids. Trimming pared 1 base from V and 4 bases from J, leaving 13 bases between. The DNA of the CDR3 is TGTGCCAGCAGTTACTGGCAGGGCTGGGGCTATGGCTACACCTTC. As protein: CASSYWQGWGYGYTF.

The chain employs TRBV6-1 and TRBJ2-7; 11 nucleotides match TRBD2. The J segment lost 8 bases and the V segment lost 1 base, leaving 10 bases of the junction unmatched. Germline V CDR1 and CDR2: MNHNS, SASEGT. The length of the CDR3 is 16 residues. The CDR3 sequence is CASSEERASGRIKQYF. The CDR3 DNA reads TGTGCCAGCAGTGAAGAAAGGGCTAGCGGGAGGATTAAGCAGTACTTC.

In DNA form, the CDR3 reads TGTGCCAGCAGCCCGACAGGGCTTCATGGCTACACCTTC. Its protein product is CASSPTGLHGYTF. The V gene is TRBV14, the J gene TRBJ1-2, with TRBD1 identical over 7 bases. Germline V lookup: CDR1 SGHDN, CDR2 FVKESK. J gave up 6 bases and V 4 bases, and 5 bases lay outside the gene matches. CDR3 length: 13 residues.

V and J are TRBV24-1 and TRBJ2-5; 7 nucleotides match TRBD2. The CDR3 extends over 14 amino acids. Germline V gives CDR1 KGHDR, CDR2 SFDVKD. With V trimmed by 0 bases and J by 3 bases, 0 bases remained unmatched. The CDR3 is CATSDLAGEETQYF. In DNA, the CDR3 is TGTGCCACCAGTGATTTGGCGGGGGAAGAGACCCAGTACTTC.

This clone was recorded once. This chain connects TRBV7-8 to TRBJ2-1; 9 positions agree with TRBD2. Germline-derived CDR1 and CDR2 are SGHVS and FQNEAQ. The CDR3 is 16 amino acids. Trimming took 1 base from V and 5 from J; bases not matched to a gene: 6. CDR3: CASSLVGGRAHNEQFF. The DNA of the CDR3 is TGTGCCAGCAGCTTAGTGGGCGGGAGGGCCCACAATGAGCAGTTCTTC.

The chain uses TRBV2 and TRBJ2-1, with 13 positions matching TRBD2. This CDR3 is 15 amino acids long. J gave up 5 bases and V 10 bases, and 8 bases lay outside the gene matches. CDR1 SNHLY and CDR2 FYNNEI come from the germline V gene. DNA of the CDR3: TGTGCCACCAGGACTAGCGGGGGTCCTCACAATGAGCAGTTCTTC. The encoded protein is CATRTSGGPHNEQFF. The full variable domain, with the rest looked up from reference TRBV2 and TRBJ2-1, is EPEVTQTPSHQVTQMGQEVILRCVPISNHLYFYWYRQILGQKVEFLVSFYNNEISEKSEIFDDQFSVERPDGSNFTLKIRSTKLEDSAMYFCATRTSGGPHNEQFFGPGTRLTVL.

The J gene is TRBJ1-4, the V gene TRBV28; TRBD1 aligns across 10 bases. Looked up from germline, CDR1 is MDHEN and CDR2 is SYDVKM. The CDR3 loop spans 14 amino acids. V dropped 2 bases and J dropped 10; count of bases not matched to a gene: 4. CDR3 amino acids: CASSLGDRGGKLFF. The CDR3 region has the DNA TGTGCCAGCAGTTTAGGGGACAGGGGTGGAAAACTGTTTTTT.

V and J are TRBV6-5 and TRBJ2-7; 7 bases line up with TRBD2. CDR1 and CDR2 from the germline V gene are MNHEY and SVGAGI. The CDR3 is made up of 15 amino acids. Losses at the gene ends were 0 bases for V and 4 bases for J; bases not matched to a gene: 6. The CDR3 coding sequence is TGTGCCAGCAGTTACTCGGGGGGGAGGAGGTACGAGCAGTACTTC. Its protein is CASSYSGGRRYEQYF.

This clone appeared a single time. The genes are TRBV28 and TRBJ1-1; tentative D call: TRBD1 (5 bases). V was pared by 5 bases and J by 6 bases, with 19 bases between. CDR3 length equals 15 residues. The V gene's germline CDR1 is MDHEN and CDR2 SYDVKM. The CDR3 protein is CASSLPLGGLAEAFF. As DNA, the CDR3 is TGTGCCAGCAGTCTGCCGCTTGGGGGGTTGGCTGAAGCTTTCTTT.

This sequence joins TRBV18 and TRBJ2-2; 7 bases are shared with TRBD2. Germline V gene data show CDR1 as KGHSH and CDR2 as LQKENI. The CDR3 consists of 16 residues. Trimming cost V 0 bases and J 5 bases; bases outside gene matches: 6. CDR3 DNA sequence: TGTGCCAGCTCACCACCGAATGCGGGAGAGACCGGGGAGCTGTTTTTT. Its protein product is CASSPPNAGETGELFF.

This chain joins TRBV7-9 and TRBJ1-2, with D hard to call. The CDR3 covers 13 residues. In germline, CDR1 is SEHNR, CDR2 FQNEAQ (reference sequence). Trimming left V 2 bases short and J 3 bases short, with 7 bases between. The CDR3 loop reads CASSLTSDYGYTF. The DNA of the CDR3 is TGTGCCAGCAGCTTAACGTCGGACTATGGCTACACCTTC.

The chain links TRBV7-9 to TRBJ1-1; weak D call: TRBD1 (6 bases). Trimming pared 4 bases from V and 10 bases from J, leaving 16 bases between. This CDR3 is 13 amino acids long. Germline V lookup: CDR1 SEHNR, CDR2 FQNEAQ (reference sequence). Here the CDR3 reads CASSYTRGLGAFF. CDR3 in DNA: TGTGCCAGCAGCTACACCAGGGGATTGGGAGCTTTCTTT. The variable domain in full, with the rest retrieved from reference TRBV7-9 and TRBJ1-1, is DTGVSQNPRHKITKRGQNVTFRCDPISEHNRLYWYRQTLGQGPEFLTYFQNEAQLEKSRLLSDRFSAERPKGSFSTLEIQRTEQGDSAMYLCASSYTRGLGAFFGQGTRLTVV.

This rearrangement joins TRBV12-3 or TRBV12-4 to TRBJ2-1; D perhaps matches TRBD2 (6 bases). CDR3 size: 13 residues. V lost 7 bases and J lost 9, with 16 bases in between. The CDR3 bases are TGTGCCAGCAATAGTTGGGACGGGGGTGAGCAGTTCTTC. It yields the protein CASNSWDGGEQFF.

The V call is TRBV5-1, the J call TRBJ2-1, with 9 bases lining up with TRBD2. The germline V gene has CDR1 SGHRS and CDR2 YFSETQ. The V gene end was trimmed by 4 bases and the J gene end by 2 bases; junction bases not matched to a gene: 4. The CDR3 covers 15 residues. In DNA, the CDR3 is TGCGCCAGCAGCCCTGCTAGCGGGACCTACAATGAGCAGTTCTTC. Its protein is CASSPASGTYNEQFF.

V usage is TRBV6-2 or TRBV6-3 and J usage is TRBJ1-3; weak D call: TRBD1 (5 bases). The CDR3 is 16 residues long. The V and J ends lost 2 bases and 2 bases respectively, with 13 bases between them. Germline V gene sequence: CDR1 MNHEY, CDR2 SVGEGT. The CDR3 DNA follows: TGTGCCAGCAGTTACGCGGGGGTACGAGCTGGAAACACCATATATTTT. It encodes CASSYAGVRAGNTIYF.

This clone has a handful of counts. The chain links TRBV28 to TRBJ1-5; D unresolved. The CDR3 runs to 15 residues. In germline, CDR1 is MDHEN, CDR2 SYDVKM. Between the trimmed V and J ends, which lost 6 bases and 3 bases, there was a span of 15 bases. CDR3 nucleotide sequence: TGTGCCAGCAGCCCCCCGCGGGGTCACAATCAGCCCCAGCATTTT. This translates into CASSPPRGHNQPQHF.